The present T cell receptor (beta chain) was sequenced within a study of CD8+ T cells in alopecia areata. The CDR3 contains 12 residues. The germline V gene has CDR1 SGHTA and CDR2 FQGNSA. Trimming stripped 5 bases from V and 3 bases from J, with 6 bases between. Study results and limitations: TCR sharing was clearer in mice than between patients, perhaps partly owing to patient HLA diversity.

PBMCs provided sorted CD4+ and CD8+ T cells. On this clone itself: Its antigen is as yet unknown.

RNA extraction and reverse transcription yielded cDNA as sequencing template. TCRdb keeps only in-frame clones here, not all; method: immunoSEQ multiplex PCR. Of 110,000 to 150,000 clones in the sample, roughly 62% are singletons; the top ten hold nearly 6.5%. The clonotype was recovered from a human donor with alopecia areata. This chain uses TRBV7-2 with TRBJ2-3; D perhaps matches TRBD2 (5 bases). The source material was CD4+ T cells sorted from blood, sampled at week 0. This CDR3 is CASSRETDTQYF. The CDR3 coding sequence is TGTGCCAGCAGCAGGGAGACAGATACGCAGTATTTT.